One sample yielded the 20 T cell receptor beta chains listed below, sequenced in a study of cytomegalovirus exposure and HLA in healthy donors. Vbeta (60) and Jbeta (13) primers were used in the PCR. Profiling relied on immunoSEQ multiplex PCR, and the TCRdb table lists in-frame clones only, not all of them. The sample consists of fewer than 85,000 clones, under 80% of them appearing once. The sample comprised PBMCs. The receptor set was obtained from a man in his forties in good health and CMV-seropositive.

Notes on this clone: The same CDR3 arises from other DNA sequences in this sample as well. The DNA of the CDR3 is TGTGCCTGGAGCAGGACTAGCGGGACAGATACGCAGTATTTT. This encodes CAWSRTSGTDTQYF. This chain connects TRBV30 to TRBJ2-3, with 11 positions matching TRBD2. The length of the CDR3 is 14 residues. The ends lost 3 bases at V and 3 bases at J; junction bases unmatched: 2. Germline V gene data show CDR1 as GTSNPN and CDR2 as SVGIG (reference sequence).

This clone came up once. Here the CDR3 reads CATSPRTSGAYEQYF. Written as DNA, the CDR3 is TGTGCCACCAGCCCTCGGACTAGCGGGGCCTACGAGCAGTACTTC. The gene calls are TRBV15 and TRBJ2-7, with TRBD2 matching 12 bases. The V gene's germline CDR1 is LNHNV and CDR2 YYDKDF (reference sequence). This CDR3 comprises 15 residues. Unmatched junction bases numbered 4, after V lost 5 bases and J lost 2 bases.

The rearrangement joins TRBV5-1 to TRBJ2-5; TRBD2 aligns across 8 bases. From germline, CDR1 is SGHRS and CDR2 YFSETQ. This CDR3 comprises 14 residues. The ends lost 4 bases at V and 5 bases at J; junction bases unmatched: 7. In DNA, the CDR3 is TGCGCCAGCAGCCCGGGGGGGGCCGGTGAGACCCAGTACTTC. Encoded protein: CASSPGGAGETQYF.

The chain combines TRBV30 with TRBJ2-7; the match to TRBD1 covers 7 bases. From germline, CDR1 is GTSNPN and CDR2 SVGIG (reference sequence). The J segment lost 6 bases and the V segment lost 5 bases, leaving 7 bases of the junction unmatched. The CDR3 is 12 residues long. Here the CDR3 DNA reads TGTGCCTGGGGACAGGAAGCCGCCGAGCAGTACTTC. It is translated as CAWGQEAAEQYF.

The chain joins TRBV28 to TRBJ2-7; D is possibly TRBD2 (7 bases). Germline V lookup: CDR1 MDHEN, CDR2 SYDVKM. V lost 5 bases and J 2 bases, leaving 19 bases between the germline ends. This CDR3 region has 16 residues. As DNA, the CDR3 is TGTGCCAGCAGTCCCCAATCGGGGGGCGCAACCTACGAGCAGTACTTC. This gives the protein CASSPQSGGATYEQYF.

This clone has more than one count but fewer than ten. This chain connects TRBV30 to TRBJ1-3; 9 nucleotides match TRBD1. From germline, CDR1 is GTSNPN and CDR2 SVGIG (reference sequence). The CDR3 has 17 residues. V shed 0 bases and J 4 bases; nucleotides not matched to a gene: 10. This CDR3 is CAWSVRSGQGLGNTIYF. CDR3 DNA sequence: TGTGCCTGGAGTGTTCGGTCAGGACAGGGGTTGGGAAACACCATATATTTT.

J is TRBJ2-1 and V is TRBV7-3, with 9 bases fitting TRBD2. The CDR3 contains 16 residues. The J segment lost 2 bases and the V segment lost 5 bases, leaving 7 bases of the junction unmatched. Germline CDR1 is SGHTA and CDR2 is FQGTGA. The CDR3 sequence is CASSAGAGGPYNEQFF. The CDR3 nucleotides are TGTGCCAGCAGCGCAGGGGCGGGAGGGCCCTACAATGAGCAGTTCTTC.

V gene TRBV7-9 combines with J gene TRBJ2-5; perhaps TRBD1 as D (5 bases). Germline V lookup: CDR1 SEHNR, CDR2 FQNEAQ (reference sequence). Trimming cost V 7 bases and J 2 bases, with 11 bases left between them. The CDR3 is made up of 13 amino acids. This CDR3 is CASNRQIQETQYF. Here the CDR3 DNA reads TGTGCCAGCAACAGACAGATACAAGAGACCCAGTACTTC.

This clone has a handful of counts. V usage is TRBV28 and J usage is TRBJ2-1; TRBD1 aligns across 7 bases. After removal of 4 bases from V and 1 base from J, the junction contained 7 bases not matched to a gene. In germline, CDR1 is MDHEN, CDR2 SYDVKM. The length of the CDR3 is 16 residues. The CDR3 is CASSSRQGGSYNEQFF. The CDR3 DNA sequence: TGTGCCAGCAGTTCCCGACAGGGTGGGTCCTACAATGAGCAGTTCTTC. Together with reference TRBV28 and TRBJ2-1, the CDR3 gives the full variable domain: DVKVTQSSRYLVKRTGEKVFLECVQDMDHENMFWYRQDPGLGLRLIYFSYDVKMKEKGDIPEGYSVSREKKERFSLILESASTNQTSMYLCASSSRQGGSYNEQFFGPGTRLTVL.

This clone was picked up a small number of times. Here the CDR3 reads CASTRDNPNYGYTF. The CDR3 region has the DNA TGTGCCAGTACGAGGGACAACCCTAACTATGGCTACACCTTC. The chain has TRBV19 and TRBJ1-2, with D possibly matching TRBD1 (6 bases). The V gene's germline CDR1 is LNHDA and CDR2 SQIVND (reference sequence). This CDR3 contains 14 residues. V lost 7 bases to trimming and J lost 0 bases, with 12 bases between them.

The gene calls are TRBV14 and TRBJ2-1; possible D gene TRBD1, 5 bases. This CDR3 is 17 amino acids long. V gave up 0 bases and J gave up 4 bases, with 16 bases separating them. Germline V gives CDR1 SGHDN, CDR2 FVKESK. The CDR3 DNA sequence: TGTGCCAGCAGCCAAGATAAGGGCAGGGTAGCTTACAATGAGCAGTTCTTC. It codes for CASSQDKGRVAYNEQFF.

This clone was counted once. The chain uses TRBV5-1 and TRBJ2-3; possibly TRBD2 for D (5 bases). Germline V lookup: CDR1 SGHRS, CDR2 YFSETQ. This CDR3 comprises 14 residues. The V and J ends lost 2 bases and 1 base respectively, with 8 bases between them. The CDR3 here is CASSLRRGTDTQYF. The CDR3 DNA is TGCGCCAGCAGCTTACGGCGGGGCACAGATACGCAGTATTTT.

The chain links TRBV4-1 to TRBJ2-7, with TRBD2 as a possible D gene (5 bases). The ends were cut back, 0 bases at V and 6 bases at J, with 15 bases in the middle. Germline values: CDR1 MGHRA, CDR2 YSYEKL. The CDR3 runs to 15 residues. CDR3 in amino acids: CASSQEDRDRFEQYF. As DNA, the CDR3 is TGCGCCAGCAGCCAAGAGGATCGGGATAGATTCGAGCAGTACTTC.

The gene calls are TRBV9 and TRBJ2-7; TRBD2 matches at 8 bases. The CDR3 is made up of 14 amino acids. Germline CDR1 SGDLS, CDR2 YYNGEE. V was clipped by 0 bases and J by 4 bases; unmatched bases: 3. The CDR3 loop is CASSVAGGPYEQYF. In nucleotides, the CDR3 is TGTGCCAGCAGCGTAGCGGGAGGGCCATACGAGCAGTACTTC.

The V gene is TRBV15, the J gene TRBJ1-5, with D perhaps matching TRBD1 (6 bases). V was trimmed by 4 bases and J by 3 bases, leaving 10 bases between them. The germline V gene has CDR1 LNHNV and CDR2 YYDKDF (reference sequence). CDR3 length: 14 residues. The CDR3 DNA follows: TGTGCCACCAGCACCACAGGGTCCAATCAGCCCCAGCATTTT. It translates to CATSTTGSNQPQHF.

This chain connects TRBV6-4 to TRBJ1-2; 9 bases map to TRBD1. The V gene end was trimmed by 6 bases and the J gene end by 6 bases; junction bases not matched to a gene: 20. This CDR3 spans 18 amino acids. CDR1 is MRHNA and CDR2 is SNTAGT in the germline V gene. In nucleotides, the CDR3 is TGTGCCAGCAGCCCGACCGGGACAGGGACAGTAGGGAGCCATGGCTACACCTTC. Protein product: CASSPTGTGTVGSHGYTF.

This clone was picked up one time. V is TRBV4-2 and J is TRBJ1-4; 11 nucleotides agree with TRBD1. The V gene's germline CDR1 is LGHNA and CDR2 YNFKEQ. Germline trimming cut 5 bases from V and 0 bases from J; bases unmatched to any gene: 8. This CDR3 contains 18 residues. As DNA, the CDR3 is TGTGCCAGCAGCGCCGGGACAGGGGGAATGGCAACTAATGAAAAACTGTTTTTT. Protein sequence: CASSAGTGGMATNEKLFF.

This chain joins TRBV5-5 and TRBJ2-5, with a tentative D call TRBD2 (7 bases). The CDR3 covers 16 residues. CDR1 SGHKS and CDR2 YYEKEE come from the germline V gene (reference sequence). V dropped 1 base and J dropped 2 bases, with 15 bases sitting between them. The CDR3 region is CASSLNGGGTQETQYF. The CDR3, as DNA: TGTGCCAGCAGCTTGAATGGGGGGGGGACACAAGAGACCCAGTACTTC.

This sequence joins TRBV28 and TRBJ1-1, with D tentatively TRBD1 (5 bases). Trimming pared 3 bases from V and 5 bases from J, leaving 16 bases between. The V gene's germline CDR1 is MDHEN and CDR2 SYDVKM. CDR3 size: 15 residues. This CDR3 is CASSFLSGLRTEAFF. CDR3 nucleotides: TGTGCCAGCAGTTTTTTGTCAGGGCTAAGAACTGAAGCTTTCTTT.

The chain employs TRBV6-5 and TRBJ2-7; 11 nucleotides line up with TRBD1. The junction had 4 bases not matched to a gene; V was cut back by 5 bases and J by 4 bases. Germline CDR1 is MNHEY and CDR2 is SVGAGI. The CDR3 is made up of 14 amino acids. The CDR3 DNA is TGTGCCAGCAGTAAGGACAGGGGGCGGTACGAGCAGTACTTC. Its protein is CASSKDRGRYEQYF.